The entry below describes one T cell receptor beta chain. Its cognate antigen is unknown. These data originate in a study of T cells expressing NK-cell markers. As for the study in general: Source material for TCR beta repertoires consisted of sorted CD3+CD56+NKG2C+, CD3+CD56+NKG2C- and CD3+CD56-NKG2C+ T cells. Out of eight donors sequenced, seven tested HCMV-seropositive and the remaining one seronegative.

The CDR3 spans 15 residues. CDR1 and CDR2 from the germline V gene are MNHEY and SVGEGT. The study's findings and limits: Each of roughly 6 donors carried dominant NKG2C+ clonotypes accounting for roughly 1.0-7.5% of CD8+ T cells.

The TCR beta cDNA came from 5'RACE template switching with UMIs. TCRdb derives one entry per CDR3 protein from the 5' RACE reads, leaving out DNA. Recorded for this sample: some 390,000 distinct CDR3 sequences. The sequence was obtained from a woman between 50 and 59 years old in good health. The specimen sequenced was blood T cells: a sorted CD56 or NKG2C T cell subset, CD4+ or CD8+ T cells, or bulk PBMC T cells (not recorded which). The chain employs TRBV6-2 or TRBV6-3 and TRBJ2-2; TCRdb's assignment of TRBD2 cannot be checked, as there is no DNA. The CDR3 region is CASSELAGGVGELFF.